This passage covers 26 T cell receptor beta chains from one sample sequenced in a study of neurological immune-mediated disorders. TCRdb re-called the 5' RACE reads with MiXCR, one entry per CDR3 protein. The sample shows more than 60,000 distinct CDR3 sequences, roughly 4% of them seen only once. Sequencing was carried out using PBMCs. These receptors all come from a woman between 50 and 59 years old with multiple sclerosis.

This clonotype occurred many times. It may be a read error: a sequence one base away is much more abundant. The chain links TRBV7-3 to TRBJ1-1; D is perhaps TRBD1 (5 bases). The CDR3 runs to 15 residues. Germline-derived CDR1 and CDR2 are SGHTA and FQGTGA. Trimming pared 1 base from V and 1 base from J, leaving 10 bases between. The DNA for the CDR3 is TGTGCCAGCAGCTTAAATGGTACAGGGAACACTGAAGCTTTCTTT. It is translated as CASSLNGTGNTEAFF. Variable domain in full (rest from reference TRBV7-3 and TRBJ1-1): GAGVSQTPSNKVTEKGKYVELRCDPISGHTALYWYRQSLGQGPEFLIYFQGTGAADDSGLPNDRFFAVRPEGSVSTLKIQRTERGDSAVYLCASSLNGTGNTEAFFGQGTRLTVV.

In this sample, this clonotype turned up many times. V and J are TRBV29-1 and TRBJ2-1; 7 positions match TRBD1. V gave up 7 bases and J gave up 8 bases; unmatched junction bases: 11. The germline CDR1 and CDR2 sequences are SQVTM and ANQGSEA. This CDR3 contains 13 residues. The CDR3 is CSATGFFRDEQFF. In nucleotides, the CDR3 is TGCAGCGCGACAGGGTTTTTTAGGGATGAGCAGTTCTTC.

This clonotype appeared a few times. The chain uses TRBV7-9 and TRBJ1-5, with D tentatively TRBD1 (6 bases). The CDR3 extends over 16 amino acids. Germline V gene data show CDR1 as SEHNR and CDR2 as FQNEAQ (reference sequence). V lost 0 bases, J lost 4 bases, and 13 bases lay in between. The CDR3 DNA reads as TGTGCCAGCAGCTTAGCAGGGGGACTAGGGAATCAGCCCCAGCATTTT. It is translated as CASSLAGGLGNQPQHF.

The table lists this clonotype with many counts. This chain joins TRBV7-9 and TRBJ2-7; possibly TRBD2 for D (6 bases). V gave up 4 bases and J gave up 1 base, with 14 bases separating them. Germline lookup yields CDR1 SEHNR and CDR2 FQNEAQ (reference sequence). The CDR3 runs to 15 residues. CDR3 amino acids: CASSSPTTRSYEQYF. Here the CDR3 DNA reads TGTGCCAGCAGCTCCCCTACGACTAGGTCCTACGAGCAGTACTTC.

This chain links TRBV9 with TRBJ2-7; TRBD2 matches at 11 bases. The CDR3 has 15 residues. V dropped 3 bases and J dropped 6; count of bases not matched to a gene: 8. Germline CDR1 SGDLS, CDR2 YYNGEE. CDR3 bases: TGTGCCAGCAGCGCGAGACTAGCGGGATATACCGAGCAGTACTTC. Encoded protein: CASSARLAGYTEQYF. Full variable domain (rest looked up from reference TRBV9 and TRBJ2-7): DSGVTQTPKHLITATGQRVTLRCSPRSGDLSVYWYQQSLDQGLQFLIQYYNGEERAKGNILERFSAQQFPDLHSELNLSSLELGDSALYFCASSARLAGYTEQYFGPGTRLTVT.

This clonotype appeared many times. V gene TRBV5-1 combines with J gene TRBJ2-1; no clear D. Germline CDR1 is SGHRS and CDR2 is YFSETQ. V lost 2 bases and J 6 bases, leaving 6 bases between the germline ends. The CDR3 covers 12 residues. The CDR3 is CASSFNSNEQFF. In nucleotides, the CDR3 is TGCGCCAGCAGCTTTAACTCCAATGAGCAGTTCTTC. The full variable domain, its missing parts supplied by reference TRBV5-1 and TRBJ2-1, is KAGVTQTPRYLIKTRGQQVTLSCSPISGHRSVSWYQQTPGQGLQFLFEYFSETQRNKGNFPGRFSGRQFSNSRSEMNVSTLELGDSALYLCASSFNSNEQFFGPGTRLTVL.

The table lists this clonotype with many counts. V is TRBV5-1 and J is TRBJ2-2; unclear D gene. The ends were cut back, 0 bases at V and 7 bases at J, with 10 bases in the middle. Germline V gene lookup returns CDR1 SGHRS and CDR2 YFSETQ. The CDR3 is made up of 14 amino acids. CDR3 sequence reads: CASSLDPSGGELFF. The CDR3 DNA sequence: TGCGCCAGCAGCTTGGATCCATCTGGCGGGGAGCTGTTTTTT.

This clonotype was detected ten times or more. This chain links TRBV11-2 with TRBJ2-1, with 8 bases matching TRBD2. The V gene end was trimmed by 5 bases and the J gene end by 8 bases; junction bases not matched to a gene: 14. Germline assignment: CDR1 SGHAT and CDR2 FQNNGV. This CDR3 comprises 16 residues. The CDR3 DNA sequence: TGTGCCAGCAGCCCGAGCATAGCGGGAAGGGGTTATGAGCAGTTCTTC. It specifies CASSPSIAGRGYEQFF.

This clonotype was detected ten times or more. This sequence joins TRBV20-1 and TRBJ1-1, with 7 bases that match TRBD1. Germline loops: CDR1 DFQATT, CDR2 SNEGSKA (reference sequence). The CDR3 length is 16 residues. The V segment lost 4 bases and the J segment 1 base; nucleotides outside the gene matches: 12. CDR3 nucleotide sequence: TGCAGTGCTACCCGACAGGGACTGGGGGCGAACACTGAAGCTTTCTTT. It specifies CSATRQGLGANTEAFF.

This clonotype was seen many times. V usage is TRBV12-3 or TRBV12-4 and J usage is TRBJ1-1; weak D call: TRBD1 (5 bases). CDR3 length: 13 residues. With 6 bases removed from V and 0 bases from J, the gap between germline ends came to 8 bases. The CDR3 DNA follows: TGTGCCAGCAGAATCAGGGTGAACACTGAAGCTTTCTTT. Translating it yields CASRIRVNTEAFF.

This clonotype occurred many times. This rearrangement joins TRBV5-1 to TRBJ1-2, with 10 bases aligning to TRBD1. The junction had 7 bases not matched to a gene; V was cut back by 0 bases and J by 8 bases. This CDR3 spans 15 amino acids. The V gene's germline CDR1 is SGHRS and CDR2 YFSETQ. In DNA form, the CDR3 reads TGCGCCAGCAGCTTGGCACCGGGACAGGGGCTCGGCTACACCTTC. This translates into CASSLAPGQGLGYTF.

This clonotype was recorded at least ten times. V is TRBV5-1 and J is TRBJ2-3; maybe TRBD2 (5 bases). Deletions cut 5 bases from V and 0 bases from J, with 10 bases between. In germline, CDR1 is SGHRS, CDR2 YFSETQ. This CDR3 is 14 amino acids long. CDR3 residues: CASSPGGSTDTQYF. The CDR3 DNA reads as TGCGCCAGCAGTCCGGGCGGGAGCACAGATACGCAGTATTTT. The entire variable domain, with the rest obtained from reference TRBV5-1 and TRBJ2-3, is as follows: KAGVTQTPRYLIKTRGQQVTLSCSPISGHRSVSWYQQTPGQGLQFLFEYFSETQRNKGNFPGRFSGRQFSNSRSEMNVSTLELGDSALYLCASSPGGSTDTQYFGPGTRLTVL.

This clonotype has ten or more counts. The J gene is TRBJ2-6, the V gene TRBV24-1; 8 bases match TRBD1. The germline V gene has CDR1 KGHDR and CDR2 SFDVKD. CDR3 length: 15 residues. The V gene end was trimmed by 9 bases and the J gene end by 3 bases; junction bases not matched to a gene: 6. The CDR3 region is CATSTGGNGANVLTF. CDR3 coding DNA: TGTGCCACCTCTACAGGGGGAAATGGGGCCAACGTCCTGACTTTC.

Note on this clonotype: This may be a read error, as it is one base from a much larger clone. No conserved phenylalanine or tryptophan ends this CDR3, so it is likely a read error. This chain connects TRBV7-2 to TRBJ1-2; D uncertain. V was pared by 4 bases and J by 0 bases, with 3 bases between. In germline, CDR1 is SGHTA, CDR2 FQGNSA. This CDR3 is 12 amino acids long. CDR3 protein: CASSSTNYGYTY. DNA for the CDR3: TGTGCCAGCAGCTCGACTAACTATGGCTACACCTAC.

At least ten counts were recorded for this clonotype. The gene calls are TRBV20-1 and TRBJ2-5, with TRBD2 identical over 10 bases. The V segment lost 0 bases and the J segment 9 bases; nucleotides outside the gene matches: 10. CDR3 length equals 15 residues. Germline assignment: CDR1 DFQATT and CDR2 SNEGSKA (reference sequence). The CDR3 DNA is TGCAGTGCTAGAGATTCCGGGACTAGCGTCATCGCCCAGTACTTC. Translation: CSARDSGTSVIAQYF.

Many counts were recorded for this clonotype. V gene TRBV12-3 or TRBV12-4 combines with J gene TRBJ2-1, with D uncertain. The CDR3 totals 11 residues. V was pared by 6 bases and J by 5 bases, with 5 bases between. DNA for the CDR3: TGTGCCAGCAGCCGTGACAATGAGCAGTTCTTC. Translating it yields CASSRDNEQFF.

The chain employs TRBV9 and TRBJ1-2, with D possibly matching TRBD1 (6 bases). Looked up from germline, CDR1 is SGDLS and CDR2 is YYNGEE. CDR3 length: 15 amino acids. V lost 0 bases to trimming and J lost 3 bases, with 12 bases between them. In nucleotides, the CDR3 is TGTGCCAGCAGCGTAGAGGAGACAGGCTACTATGGCTACACCTTC. Translated: CASSVEETGYYGYTF.

This clonotype was seen at least ten times. The chain combines TRBV6-5 with TRBJ2-7, with 9 positions matching TRBD2. Germline V gives CDR1 MNHEY, CDR2 SVGAGI. This CDR3 has 14 residues. J gave up 0 bases and V 7 bases, and 4 bases lay outside the gene matches. The CDR3 bases are TGTGCCAGCACCGATAGCGGGAGCTCCTACGAGCAGTACTTC. Amino acid sequence: CASTDSGSSYEQYF.

This clonotype was detected a few times. V and J are TRBV10-3 and TRBJ1-5, with 7 bases that match TRBD1. The CDR3 loop spans 14 amino acids. CDR1 and CDR2 (germline): ENHRY, SYGVKD. J gave up 6 bases and V 6 bases, and 8 bases lay outside the gene matches. CDR3 DNA: TGTGCCATCAGCGAGGGACAGTCCCCTCAGCCCCAGCATTTT. Residues: CAISEGQSPQPQHF.

Ten or more counts support this clonotype. This may be a read error: a much more frequent sequence differs by one nucleotide. The chain joins TRBV20-1 to TRBJ2-5, with unresolved D. CDR3 size: 12 residues. The germline CDR1 and CDR2 sequences are DFQATT and SNEGSKA (reference sequence). Trimming stripped 6 bases from V and 3 bases from J, with 11 bases between. The CDR3 sequence: CSAYGIKETQYF. The CDR3 region has the DNA TGCAGTGCCTACGGAATCAAAGAGACCCAGTACTTC.

This clonotype was detected ten times or more. The chain joins TRBV18 to TRBJ1-2; D is perhaps TRBD1 (5 bases). There are 14 residues in the CDR3. Germline loops: CDR1 KGHSH, CDR2 LQKENI. V lost 3 bases, J lost 3 bases, and 11 bases lay in between. The CDR3 region has the DNA TGTGCCAGCTCACCGGCCTCGGGGGACTATGGCTACACCTTC. Translating gives CASSPASGDYGYTF.

This clonotype has a count of ten or more. The chain has TRBV29-1 and TRBJ2-2, with TRBD2 identical over 7 bases. Germline CDR1 SQVTM, CDR2 ANQGSEA. V shed 7 bases and J 3 bases; nucleotides not matched to a gene: 8. The CDR3 sequence is 14 residues long. CDR3 coding DNA: TGCAGCGGTGGGGAGGGCCCAGACACCGGGGAGCTGTTTTTT. It specifies CSGGEGPDTGELFF.

In its sample, this clonotype was seen many times. The chain has TRBV20-1 and TRBJ1-5; the D gene is possibly TRBD1 (5 bases). Trimming pared 0 bases from V and 7 bases from J, leaving 16 bases between. The CDR3 spans 15 residues. Germline CDR1 reads DFQATT; CDR2 reads SNEGSKA (reference sequence). The CDR3 DNA follows: TGCAGTGCTAGAGAACCGGGACTTCTATCCCAGCCCCAGCATTTT. Residues: CSAREPGLLSQPQHF.

In its sample, this clonotype was seen many times. The V gene is TRBV15, the J gene TRBJ2-1; D remains unclear. This CDR3 has 16 amino acids. The V end was cut by 5 bases, the J end by 0 bases, with 14 bases between. Germline loops: CDR1 LNHNV, CDR2 YYDKDF (reference sequence). The CDR3 nucleotides read TGTGCCACCAGCGGCTCTCTGGCGGTCTCCTACAATGAGCAGTTCTTC. Amino acids: CATSGSLAVSYNEQFF.

This clonotype has at least ten counts. The chain recombines TRBV24-1 with TRBJ1-5; D unclear. The CDR3 length is 13 residues. Between the trimmed V and J ends, which lost 3 bases and 7 bases, there was a span of 9 bases. Germline V gives CDR1 KGHDR, CDR2 SFDVKD. The CDR3 region is CATSDVTGQPQHF. The CDR3 coding sequence is TGTGCCACCAGTGATGTGACCGGGCAGCCCCAGCATTTT.

This clonotype was detected ten times or more. The genes are TRBV5-1 and TRBJ2-1, with 9 bases fitting TRBD1. V shed 4 bases and J 9 bases; nucleotides not matched to a gene: 11. CDR3 size: 15 residues. CDR1 and CDR2 from the germline V gene are SGHRS and YFSETQ. CDR3 sequence: CASSPGQGLFGEQFF. DNA for the CDR3: TGCGCCAGCAGCCCGGGACAGGGATTATTCGGTGAGCAGTTCTTC.